Listed below are T cell receptor beta chains from one sample, sequenced in a study of cytomegalovirus exposure and HLA in healthy donors. Only in-frame clones appear in the TCRdb table, and some are missing; sequencing was by immunoSEQ multiplex PCR. The sample includes about 78,000 clones, under 70% seen only once; the top ten take more than 5%. The sample comprised PBMCs. The receptor set was obtained from a young man in good health and CMV-seropositive. Both conserved end residues are part of each CDR3. D genes are given only for firm matches. Expanded clones get a size class; other rows say once, few or many, or leave the size out.

clone_size j_call d_call v_call cdr3_nt cdr3_aa
- TRBJ1-5 - TRBV7-9 TGTGCCAGCAGCTTAGGTGGGCTAAATCAGCCCCAGCATTTT CASSLGGLNQPQHF
- TRBJ2-7 - TRBV5-1 TGCGCCAGCAGCTTGGTGGCAGGGCTAAACGAGCAGTACTTC CASSLVAGLNEQYF
- TRBJ1-2 TRBD1 TRBV6-5 TGTGCCAGCAGGCTCCGTGGGACAGGAAGTGGCTACACCTTC CASRLRGTGSGYTF
- TRBJ1-2 - TRBV7-3 TGTGCCAGCAGCCCGGGAGGGGCGGACTATGGCTACACCTTC CASSPGGADYGYTF
few TRBJ1-1 - TRBV18 TGTGCCAGCTCACCAGTGACAGGGAACACTGAAGCTTTCTTT CASSPVTGNTEAFF
- TRBJ1-3 - TRBV11-3 TGTGCCAGCACCCAGAGGGCCGGAGATGGAAACACCATATATTTT CASTQRAGDGNTIYF
few TRBJ1-3 - TRBV6-6 TGTGCCAGCAGTCCCCCGGGGGGCGGAGGAAACACCATATATTTT CASSPPGGGGNTIYF
- TRBJ2-2 - TRBV4-1 TGCGCCAGCAGCTTCGACTGGCCGAACACCGGGGAGCTGTTTTTT CASSFDWPNTGELFF
- TRBJ2-7 TRBD1 TRBV4-1 TGCGCCAGCAGCTTGGACAGGGGGCAAAGGGCCTACGAGCAGTACTTC CASSLDRGQRAYEQYF
few TRBJ2-2 - TRBV5-1 TGCGCCAGCAGCATGAGACAGGACCACACCGGGGAGCTGTTTTTT CASSMRQDHTGELFF